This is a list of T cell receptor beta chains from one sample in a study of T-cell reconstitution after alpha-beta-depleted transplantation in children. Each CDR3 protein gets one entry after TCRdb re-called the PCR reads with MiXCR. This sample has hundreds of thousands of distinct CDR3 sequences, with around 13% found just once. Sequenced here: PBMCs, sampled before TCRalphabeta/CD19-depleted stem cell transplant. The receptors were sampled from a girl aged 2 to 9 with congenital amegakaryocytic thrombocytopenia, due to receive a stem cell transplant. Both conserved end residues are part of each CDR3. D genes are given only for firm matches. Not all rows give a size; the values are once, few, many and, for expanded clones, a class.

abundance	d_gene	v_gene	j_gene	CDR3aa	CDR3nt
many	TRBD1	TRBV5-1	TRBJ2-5	CASSQGQELETQYF	TGCGCCAGCAGCCAAGGACAGGAATTGGAGACCCAGTACTTC
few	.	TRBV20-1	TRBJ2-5	CSASYRDQETQYF	TGCAGTGCTAGCTACCGGGATCAAGAGACCCAGTACTTC
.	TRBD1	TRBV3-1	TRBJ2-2	CASRRDRGTTTGELFF	TGTGCCAGCAGGAGGGACAGGGGGACAACTACCGGGGAGCTGTTTTTT
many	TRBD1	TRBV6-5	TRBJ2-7	CASSYSTRDRVREQYF	TGTGCCAGCAGTTACTCGACCCGGGACAGGGTCCGCGAGCAGTACTTC
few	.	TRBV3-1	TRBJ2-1	CASSQVAGFFNEQFF	TGTGCCAGCAGCCAAGTGGCGGGATTTTTCAATGAGCAGTTCTTC
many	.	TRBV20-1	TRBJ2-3	CSASADTGHSSTDTQYF	TGCAGTGCTAGTGCTGATACTGGCCATTCTAGCACAGATACGCAGTATTTT
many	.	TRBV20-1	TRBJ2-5	CSAGQETQYF	TGCAGTGCCGGTCAAGAGACCCAGTACTTC
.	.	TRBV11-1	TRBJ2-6	CASSLGMSGLQFSGANVLTF	TGTGCCAGCAGCTTAGGAATGTCCGGGCTCCAATTCTCTGGGGCCAACGTCCTGACTTTC
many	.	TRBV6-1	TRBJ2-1	CASSQTLVGLERNEQFF	TGTGCCAGCAGTCAGACTCTCGTGGGGCTCGAACGCAATGAGCAGTTCTTC
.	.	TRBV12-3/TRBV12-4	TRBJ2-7	CASSSADSYEQYF	TGTGCCAGCAGTTCCGCAGACTCCTACGAGCAGTACTTC
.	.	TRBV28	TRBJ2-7	CASTTGRAYEQYF	TGTGCCAGCACTACAGGGCGAGCCTACGAGCAGTACTTC
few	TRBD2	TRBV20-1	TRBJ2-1	CSARDSGRADGEQFF	TGCAGTGCGCGAGATAGCGGGAGGGCCGATGGTGAGCAGTTCTTC
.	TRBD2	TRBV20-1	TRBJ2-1	CSARDFKDLASGRNEQFF	TGCAGTGCTAGAGATTTTAAGGATCTGGCTAGCGGGAGGAATGAGCAGTTCTTC
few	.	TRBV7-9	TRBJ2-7	CASMGPSTYEQYF	TGTGCCAGCATGGGCCCCAGCACCTACGAGCAGTACTTC
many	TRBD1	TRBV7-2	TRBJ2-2	CASSLRDRANTGELFF	TGTGCCAGCAGCTTACGAGACAGGGCGAACACCGGGGAGCTGTTTTTT
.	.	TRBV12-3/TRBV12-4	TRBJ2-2	CASSFSLSGELFF	TGTGCCAGCAGTTTCTCTCTGTCGGGGGAGCTGTTTTTT
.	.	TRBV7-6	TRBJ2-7	CAISLGGGGSYEQYF	TGTGCCATCAGCTTAGGAGGAGGGGGTTCGTACGAGCAGTACTTC
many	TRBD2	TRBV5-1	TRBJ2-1	CASTSVTTYNEQFF	TGCGCCAGTACTAGCGTCACAACCTACAATGAGCAGTTCTTC
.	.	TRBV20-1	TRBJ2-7	CSASGLALDYEQYF	TGCAGTGCTAGTGGTTTAGCTTTAGACTACGAGCAGTACTTC
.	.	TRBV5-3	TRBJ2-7	CAMGPGLPCEQYF	TGTGCCATGGGCCCGGGGCTGCCCTGCGAGCAGTACTTC
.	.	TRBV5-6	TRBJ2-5	CAMGPGLQTQYF	TGTGCCATGGGCCCGGGACTGCAGACCCAGTACTTC
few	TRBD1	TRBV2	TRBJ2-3	CATRDRGGTDTQYF	TGTGCCACCAGGGACAGGGGAGGCACAGATACGCAGTATTTT
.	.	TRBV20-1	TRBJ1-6	CSATVMGLMGNSPLHF	TGCAGTGCGACAGTTATGGGTTTGATGGGGAATTCACCCCTCCACTTT
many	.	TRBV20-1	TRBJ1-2	CSAQSAVRGNYGYTF	TGCAGTGCCCAGAGCGCCGTTCGGGGAAACTATGGCTACACCTTC
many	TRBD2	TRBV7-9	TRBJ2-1	CASSLVGGTSIMDEQFF	TGTGCCAGCAGCTTAGTAGGGGGGACTAGCATAATGGATGAGCAGTTCTTC
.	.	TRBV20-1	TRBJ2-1	CSARGLGGNEQFF	TGCAGTGCTAGAGGACTAGGTGGCAATGAGCAGTTCTTC
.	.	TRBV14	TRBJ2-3	CASSPLGVGSTDTQYF	TGTGCCAGCAGCCCGCTAGGCGTGGGTAGCACAGATACGCAGTATTTT
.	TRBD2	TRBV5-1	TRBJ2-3	CASSLYGSGGDTQYF	TGCGCCAGCAGCTTGTACGGTAGCGGGGGAGATACGCAGTATTTT
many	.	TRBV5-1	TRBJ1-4	CASSIGTRGEKLFF	TGCGCCAGCAGTATTGGGACTCGGGGGGAAAAACTGTTTTTT
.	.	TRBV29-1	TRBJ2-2	CSGWAPNGLSGELFF	TGCAGCGGTTGGGCTCCGAATGGACTTTCCGGGGAGCTGTTTTTT
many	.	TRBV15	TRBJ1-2	CATSRDADIYGYTF	TGTGCCACCAGCAGAGATGCAGATATCTATGGCTACACCTTC
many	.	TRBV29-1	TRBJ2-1	CSVPFIDEQFF	TGCAGCGTCCCCTTTATTGATGAGCAGTTCTTC
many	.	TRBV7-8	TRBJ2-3	CASSLARNRPDTQYF	TGTGCCAGCAGCTTAGCGCGGAACCGGCCAGATACGCAGTATTTT
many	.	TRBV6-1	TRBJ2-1	CASSRTQRDEQFF	TGTGCCAGCAGTCGCACACAGCGCGATGAGCAGTTCTTC
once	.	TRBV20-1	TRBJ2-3	CCARPGPSVGGRDTQYF	TGCTGTGCTAGGCCCGGACCTAGCGTAGGAGGTCGAGATACGCAGTATTTT
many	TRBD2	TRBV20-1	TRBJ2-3	CSALLAEAPDTQYF	TGCAGTGCCTTACTAGCGGAGGCCCCAGATACGCAGTATTTT
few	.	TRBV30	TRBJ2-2	CAWSKGSGELFF	TGTGCCTGGAGTAAGGGGTCCGGGGAGCTGTTTTTT
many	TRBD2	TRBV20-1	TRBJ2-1	CSAIGTNYNEQFF	TGCAGTGCTATAGGGACTAATTACAATGAGCAGTTCTTC
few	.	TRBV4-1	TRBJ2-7	CASSQESPEKAYEQYF	TGCGCCAGCAGCCAAGAATCACCGGAGAAGGCCTACGAGCAGTACTTC
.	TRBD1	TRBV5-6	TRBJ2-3	CASSFPTGGVDTQYF	TGTGCCAGCAGCTTCCCCACAGGGGGAGTGGATACGCAGTATTTT
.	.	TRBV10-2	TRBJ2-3	CASAYSGTRSDTQYF	TGCGCCAGCGCCTACTCCGGGACCCGTTCAGATACGCAGTATTTT
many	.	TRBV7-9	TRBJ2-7	CASSFGQDYEQYF	TGTGCCAGCAGCTTCGGACAAGACTACGAGCAGTACTTC
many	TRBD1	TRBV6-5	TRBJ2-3	CASSYRDRAPDTQYF	TGTGCCAGCAGTTACCGGGACAGGGCGCCAGATACGCAGTATTTT
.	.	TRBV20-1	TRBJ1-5	CSARDPQGLTGGGNQPQHF	TGCAGTGCTAGAGATCCGCAGGGGCTGACAGGTGGGGGCAATCAGCCCCAGCATTTT
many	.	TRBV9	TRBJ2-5	CASSVTTAVSTQYF	TGTGCCAGCAGCGTTACCACGGCGGTTTCGACCCAGTACTTC
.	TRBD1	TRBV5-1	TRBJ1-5	CASSVGTGTNQPQHF	TGCGCCAGCAGCGTGGGGACAGGGACCAATCAGCCCCAGCATTTT
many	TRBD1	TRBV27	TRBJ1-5	CATGTGYQPQHF	TGTGCCACCGGGACAGGGTATCAGCCCCAGCATTTT
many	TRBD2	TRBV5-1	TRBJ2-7	CASSAGVFSGLAGSYEQYF	TGCGCCAGCAGCGCGGGGGTTTTTTCGGGACTAGCGGGATCCTACGAGCAGTACTTC
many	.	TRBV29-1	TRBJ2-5	CSGRETQYF	TGCAGCGGACGGGAGACCCAGTACTTC
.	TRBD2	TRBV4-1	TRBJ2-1	CASSQGGGLKYNEQFF	TGCGCCAGCAGCCAGGGCGGGGGACTAAAGTACAATGAGCAGTTCTTC
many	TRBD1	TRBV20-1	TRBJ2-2	CSATTGETGELFF	TGCAGTGCTACTACAGGGGAGACCGGGGAGCTGTTTTTT
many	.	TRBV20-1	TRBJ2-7	CSARAGQRHEQYF	TGCAGTGCTCGCGCCGGACAGAGGCACGAGCAGTACTTC
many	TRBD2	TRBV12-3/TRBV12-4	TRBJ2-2	CASTGGYTGELFF	TGTGCCAGTACGGGAGGCTACACCGGGGAGCTGTTTTTT